Listed here are 24 T cell receptor beta chains from one sample, sequenced in a study of shared clonotypes between healthy human individuals. TCRdb's copy holds only in-frame clones and misses some; the assay was immunoSEQ multiplex PCR. The profile covers around 2,100,000 clones, with around 96% appearing a single time and more than 0.9% taken by the ten largest. Only CD45RO-negative cells positively selected for CCR7 counted as naive CD8 cells, so terminally differentiated effector memory CD45RA+ cells were excluded. The source material was naive CD8+ T cells sorted from blood. These receptors were obtained from a man aged 18 to 35 in good health.

The chain combines TRBV10-3 with TRBJ2-5, with 7 bases aligning to TRBD1. Trimming took 9 bases from V and 2 from J; bases not matched to a gene: 9. Germline CDR1 and CDR2: ENHRY and SYGVKD. There are 14 residues in the CDR3. The CDR3 bases are TGTGCCATTAAGCGACAGGGAGAGCAAGAGACCCAGTACTTC. It translates to CAIKRQGEQETQYF.

The rearrangement joins TRBV4-3 to TRBJ2-2, with a tentative D call TRBD2 (5 bases). This CDR3 comprises 16 residues. Germline V gives CDR1 LGHNA, CDR2 YSLEER. V shed 0 bases and J shed 5 bases, with 13 bases lying between them. The CDR3: CASSQDLRAGTGELFF. CDR3 bases: TGCGCCAGCAGCCAAGATCTGCGGGCCGGTACCGGGGAGCTGTTTTTT.

J is TRBJ2-7 and V is TRBV19, with D perhaps matching TRBD2 (5 bases). Germline CDR1 and CDR2: LNHDA and SQIVND (reference sequence). The CDR3 length is 13 residues. Trimming left V 3 bases short and J 4 bases short, with 10 bases between. The CDR3 sequence is CASSIGLLYEQYF. CDR3 bases: TGTGCCAGTAGTATTGGACTTTTGTACGAGCAGTACTTC. The full variable domain, in which reference TRBV19 and TRBJ2-7 provide the parts outside the CDR3, is DGGITQSPKYLFRKEGQNVTLSCEQNLNHDAMYWYRQDPGQGLRLIYYSQIVNDFQKGDIAEGYSVSREKKESFPLTVTSAQKNPTAFYLCASSIGLLYEQYFGPGTRLTVT.

This clone was detected only once. The J gene is TRBJ1-3, the V gene TRBV4-1; D is unclear. The CDR3 sequence is 13 residues long. The V end lost 1 base, the J end lost 4 bases, and 5 bases lay between the germline ends. Germline loops: CDR1 MGHRA, CDR2 YSYEKL. The chain's CDR3 is CASSQADGNTIYF. CDR3 nucleotides: TGCGCCAGCAGCCAAGCAGACGGAAACACCATATATTTT.

The chain joins TRBV4-1 to TRBJ2-5, with TRBD2 identical over 10 bases. The CDR3 loop spans 17 amino acids. Germline V gene lookup returns CDR1 MGHRA and CDR2 YSYEKL. Unmatched junction bases numbered 8, after V lost 0 bases and J lost 4 bases. In DNA, the CDR3 is TGCGCCAGCAGCCAAGAGGGGCCTAGCGGGAGCGGAGAGACCCAGTACTTC. Its protein product is CASSQEGPSGSGETQYF.

This rearrangement joins TRBV7-3 to TRBJ2-7, with a weak D call TRBD2 (6 bases). The CDR3 loop spans 13 amino acids. CDR1 and CDR2 (germline): SGHTA, FQGTGA. The V gene lost 4 bases and the J gene lost 3 bases, with 10 bases spanning the gap. CDR3: CASSSYGGYEQYF. CDR3 DNA sequence: TGTGCCAGCAGCTCCTACGGGGGCTACGAGCAGTACTTC.

The rearrangement links TRBV5-1 to TRBJ2-7; 9 bases map to TRBD2. The junction had 7 bases not matched to a gene; V was cut back by 0 bases and J by 3 bases. Germline V gives CDR1 SGHRS, CDR2 YFSETQ. This CDR3 spans 16 amino acids. The CDR3 region is CASSLGREGLIYEQYF. DNA of the CDR3: TGCGCCAGCAGCTTGGGGCGGGAGGGCCTAATCTACGAGCAGTACTTC.

CDR3 in DNA: TGCGCCAGCAGCCCGCAGCGGGACCCCTACAATGAGCAGTTCTTC. This sequence encodes CASSPQRDPYNEQFF. The rearrangement links TRBV4-1 to TRBJ2-1; 7 bases match TRBD2. CDR1 is MGHRA and CDR2 is YSYEKL in the germline V gene. Trimming cost V 4 bases and J 2 bases; bases outside gene matches: 5. This CDR3 region has 15 residues.

The V gene is TRBV28, the J gene TRBJ1-2; no reliable D call. The CDR3 loop spans 14 amino acids. The ends were cut back, 3 bases at V and 5 bases at J, with 13 bases in the middle. Per germline, CDR1 MDHEN and CDR2 SYDVKM. CDR3 DNA: TGTGCCAGCAGTTTGATAGCACAGCGATATGGCTACACCTTC. Translated: CASSLIAQRYGYTF.

This clone came up a few times. The chain links TRBV11-2 to TRBJ1-1; D possibly corresponds to TRBD1 (6 bases). CDR3 size: 12 residues. CDR1 is SGHAT, CDR2 FQNNGV, per germline. V dropped 3 bases and J dropped 11 bases, with 13 bases sitting between them. The CDR3, as DNA: TGTGCCAGCAGCTTCAACAGGGAAATGGCTTTCTTT. Translated: CASSFNREMAFF.

The chain has TRBV11-2 and TRBJ2-7; the D gene is possibly TRBD2 (5 bases). Looked up from germline, CDR1 is SGHAT and CDR2 is FQNNGV. The CDR3 totals 14 residues. V was cut by 5 bases and J by 5 bases, with 16 bases left in between. CDR3 DNA: TGTGCCAGCAGCGTTCCGGGTCTTAGCGACGAGCAGTACTTC. Its translation is CASSVPGLSDEQYF.

J is TRBJ2-6 and V is TRBV6-6; D gene ambiguous. The CDR3 is 13 residues long. Trimming left V 3 bases short and J 2 bases short, with 2 bases between. Germline lookup yields CDR1 MNHNY and CDR2 SVGAGI (reference sequence). The CDR3 loop reads CASSYTGANVLTF. CDR3 in DNA: TGTGCCAGCAGTTATACTGGGGCCAACGTCCTGACTTTC.

The rearrangement uses TRBV6-5 and TRBJ2-7; no firm D call. Looked up from germline, CDR1 is MNHEY and CDR2 is SVGAGI. The V end lost 0 bases, the J end lost 6 bases, and 18 bases lay between the germline ends. The CDR3 totals 16 residues. In DNA form, the CDR3 reads TGTGCCAGCAGTTACTCGATTGGCCAAAGTCGGTTCGAGCAGTACTTC. The encoded protein is CASSYSIGQSRFEQYF.

The rearrangement links TRBV25-1 to TRBJ2-2; D unresolved. V shed 4 bases and J shed 7 bases, with 10 bases lying between them. The CDR3 consists of 13 residues. Looked up from germline, CDR1 is MGHDK and CDR2 is SYGVNS. CDR3 amino acids: CASSGSLGGELFF. DNA of the CDR3: TGTGCCAGCAGTGGATCTCTGGGCGGGGAGCTGTTTTTT.

The rearrangement uses TRBV7-8 and TRBJ2-1; the D gene could be TRBD1 or TRBD2 (5 bases each). The CDR3 covers 15 residues. V lost 6 bases to trimming and J lost 1 base, with 13 bases between them. The germline V gene has CDR1 SGHVS and CDR2 FQNEAQ. CDR3 loop: CASRAGTDSYNEQFF. The CDR3 nucleotides are TGTGCCAGCAGAGCCGGGACGGATTCCTACAATGAGCAGTTCTTC.

V and J are TRBV19 and TRBJ2-1; TRBD2 aligns across 14 bases. There are 15 residues in the CDR3. V lost 6 bases, J lost 7 bases, and 5 bases stayed unmatched. Germline V gene lookup returns CDR1 LNHDA and CDR2 SQIVND (reference sequence). Written as DNA, the CDR3 is TGTGCCAGTAGCATGACTAGCGGGAGGGGAAATGAGCAGTTCTTC. Translation: CASSMTSGRGNEQFF.

Remarks on this clone: Within the sample, other DNA sequences also encode this same CDR3. The CDR3 loop is CASSQVLNEKLFF. The CDR3 DNA reads TGCGCCAGCAGCCAAGTTCTGAATGAAAAACTGTTTTTT. V gene TRBV4-3 combines with J gene TRBJ1-4; no clear D gene. The CDR3 runs to 13 residues. Germline V lookup: CDR1 LGHNA, CDR2 YSLEER. Trimming shortened V by 1 base and J by 5 bases, and 5 bases separated the two germline ends.

V is TRBV7-9 and J is TRBJ1-3; D remains ambiguous. CDR3 length: 12 residues. Germline V gene sequence: CDR1 SEHNR, CDR2 FQNEAQ (reference sequence). With 5 bases removed from V and 8 bases from J, the gap between germline ends came to 10 bases. The CDR3 DNA reads TGTGCCAGCAGCCCCGCTTGGGACACCATATATTTT. Translating it yields CASSPAWDTIYF.

On this clone: The same CDR3 is also encoded by other DNA sequences in this sample. The V and J genes are TRBV9 and TRBJ2-7; D is perhaps TRBD1 (6 bases). Germline values: CDR1 SGDLS, CDR2 YYNGEE. The V end was cut by 3 bases, the J end by 4 bases, with 11 bases between. CDR3 length: 13 amino acids. CDR3 nucleotides: TGTGCCAGCAGCGAAGGGGGTTCTTACGAGCAGTACTTC. This codes for CASSEGGSYEQYF.

The chain couples TRBV4-1 to TRBJ2-1; no clear D. With 4 bases removed from V and 5 bases from J, the gap between germline ends came to 12 bases. CDR3 size: 14 residues. Germline lookup yields CDR1 MGHRA and CDR2 YSYEKL. CDR3 nucleotides: TGCGCCAGCAGCCGAGAGGCACAGAACAATGAGCAGTTCTTC. It specifies CASSREAQNNEQFF.

V gene TRBV7-9 combines with J gene TRBJ2-1, with D unclear. In germline, CDR1 is SEHNR, CDR2 FQNEAQ (reference sequence). This CDR3 contains 15 residues. The ends were cut back, 5 bases at V and 12 bases at J, with 23 bases in the middle. CDR3 DNA: TGTGCCAGCAGCGCCCACGTAATTCCCCCACAAGGGCAGTTCTTC. Translation: CASSAHVIPPQGQFF.

The chain combines TRBV2 with TRBJ1-2, with D possibly matching TRBD1 (6 bases). CDR3 size: 15 residues. Trimming removed 6 bases at V and 2 bases at J, with 16 bases between. The germline V gene has CDR1 SNHLY and CDR2 FYNNEI. The CDR3 bases are TGTGCCAGCAGATCCGGGACAAACCTGAACTATGGCTACACCTTC. Translating it yields CASRSGTNLNYGYTF.

Comments on this clone: At the DNA level, this CDR3 is encoded by other sequences in the same sample as well. V is TRBV9 and J is TRBJ2-7, with TRBD1 as a possible D gene (5 bases). V shed 3 bases and J shed 0 bases, with 7 bases lying between them. Germline CDR1 reads SGDLS; CDR2 reads YYNGEE. The CDR3 totals 13 residues. The CDR3 region has the DNA TGTGCCAGCAGCGCTAGGGGCTCCTACGAGCAGTACTTC. Its translation: CASSARGSYEQYF.

The V gene is TRBV5-6, the J gene TRBJ1-6; D is perhaps TRBD1 (6 bases). The CDR3 runs to 14 residues. Trimming removed 3 bases from V and 9 bases from J, with 13 bases in between. Looked up from germline, CDR1 is SGHDT and CDR2 is YYEEEE. The CDR3 DNA follows: TGTGCCAGCAGCTCGGCCAGGGGCGGTTCACCCCTCCACTTT. Translated: CASSSARGGSPLHF.